The 30 T cell receptor beta chains below all came from one sample that was sequenced in a study of cytomegalovirus exposure and HLA in healthy donors. The PCR ran on 60 Vbeta and 13 Jbeta primers. The method was immunoSEQ multiplex PCR; TCRdb's version includes in-frame clones alone and lacks a portion of them. The sample spans around 75,000 clones; the ten largest clones claim roughly 1.5%. Sequenced sample: PBMCs. These TCRs come from a woman aged 60-75 years in good health and CMV-seronegative.

This rearrangement joins TRBV19 to TRBJ2-2; 9 nucleotides line up with TRBD1. Per the germline V gene, CDR1 is LNHDA and CDR2 is SQIVND (reference sequence). The CDR3 extends over 16 amino acids. V lost 7 bases and J lost 0; bases outside the gene matches: 6. CDR3 in amino acids: CASIKRTGANTGELFF. The CDR3 DNA sequence: TGTGCCAGTATCAAGAGGACAGGGGCGAACACCGGGGAGCTGTTTTTT.

The chain carries TRBV28 and TRBJ2-1; tentative D call: TRBD1 (5 bases). Trimming took off 5 bases at V and 8 bases at J, with 16 bases between the two ends. The CDR3 is 14 residues long. Germline assignment: CDR1 MDHEN and CDR2 SYDVKM. DNA of the CDR3: TGTGCCAGCAGTCAACTGGGGCGTTCCGATGAGCAGTTCTTC. This gives the protein CASSQLGRSDEQFF.

CDR3 nucleotide sequence: TGCGCCAGCAGTGCGGGGTCGGGACTAGCGGCGACCTCCAAAAACATTCAGTACTTC. Its protein is CASSAGSGLAATSKNIQYF. The chain couples TRBV5-1 to TRBJ2-4; 11 bases align to TRBD2. This CDR3 has 19 amino acids. V shed 5 bases, J shed 2 bases, and the junction held 15 bases outside the gene matches. CDR1 is SGHRS, CDR2 YFSETQ, per germline.

This chain connects TRBV19 to TRBJ1-5; a weak D match, TRBD1 (6 bases). V gave up 1 base and J gave up 4 bases, with 8 bases separating them. The length of the CDR3 is 14 residues. Germline V gene sequence: CDR1 LNHDA, CDR2 SQIVND (reference sequence). CDR3 protein: CASSIAQGNQPQHF. CDR3 bases: TGTGCCAGTAGTATAGCACAGGGAAATCAGCCCCAGCATTTT. Together with reference TRBV19 and TRBJ1-5, the CDR3 gives the full variable domain: DGGITQSPKYLFRKEGQNVTLSCEQNLNHDAMYWYRQDPGQGLRLIYYSQIVNDFQKGDIAEGYSVSREKKESFPLTVTSAQKNPTAFYLCASSIAQGNQPQHFGDGTRLSIL.

The chain employs TRBV6-6 and TRBJ1-5; perhaps TRBD1 as D (5 bases). This CDR3 spans 13 amino acids. In germline, CDR1 is MNHNY, CDR2 SVGAGI (reference sequence). V was clipped by 4 bases and J by 6 bases, with 10 bases between them. CDR3 protein: CASSSGEVQPQHF. In DNA form, the CDR3 reads TGTGCCAGCAGTTCGGGGGAAGTTCAGCCCCAGCATTTT.

The gene calls are TRBV11-3 and TRBJ1-1, with D perhaps matching TRBD1 (6 bases). V lost 1 base and J lost 1, with 16 bases in between. The CDR3 consists of 17 residues. Germline CDR1 and CDR2: SGHNT and YENEEA. The CDR3 spells CASSLGQGSGRNTEAFF. The CDR3 coding sequence is TGTGCCAGCAGCTTAGGGCAGGGGAGTGGTCGGAACACTGAAGCTTTCTTT.

CDR3 sequence reads: CASSPTAGTGKTQYF. CDR3 in DNA: TGTGCCAGCTCACCAACAGCGGGAACGGGGAAGACCCAGTACTTC. The chain links TRBV18 to TRBJ2-5, with 7 positions matching TRBD2. This CDR3 contains 15 residues. The J segment lost 6 bases and the V segment lost 2 bases, leaving 9 bases of the junction unmatched. Germline V CDR1 and CDR2: KGHSH, LQKENI.

This sequence joins TRBV2 and TRBJ2-5; 9 positions agree with TRBD1. Germline V CDR1 and CDR2: SNHLY, FYNNEI. V was pared by 6 bases and J by 4 bases, with 6 bases of the junction left unmatched. The CDR3 loop spans 14 amino acids. CDR3 nucleotides: TGTGCCAGCAGGATACAGGGGGCGAGAGAGACCCAGTACTTC. It is translated as CASRIQGARETQYF.

The chain couples TRBV7-3 to TRBJ1-2; TRBD1 aligns across 8 bases. The ends lost 5 bases at V and 6 bases at J; junction bases unmatched: 14. From germline, CDR1 is SGHTA and CDR2 FQGTGA. The CDR3 consists of 16 residues. The CDR3 nucleotides read TGTGCCAGCAGCCGAGGGGGTGGACAGGGCCACGATGGCTACACCTTC. Translation gives CASSRGGGQGHDGYTF.

The chain employs TRBV10-1 and TRBJ2-5, with 8 bases identical to TRBD1. Trimming at V came to 2 bases and at J to 7 bases, leaving 0 bases not matched to a gene. The V gene's germline CDR1 is WNHNN and CDR2 SYGVQD (reference sequence). The CDR3 has 12 residues. This CDR3 reads CASSETGGTQYF. The CDR3 coding sequence is TGCGCCAGCAGTGAGACAGGGGGGACCCAGTACTTC.

Points on this clone: Likely a read error: the CDR3 ends without its conserved phenylalanine or tryptophan. The chain combines TRBV28 with TRBJ1-3, with D perhaps matching TRBD1 (6 bases). The ends were cut back, 4 bases at V and 0 bases at J, with 10 bases in the middle. This CDR3 contains 15 residues. Germline CDR1 and CDR2: MDHEN and SYDVKM. CDR3 coding DNA: TGTGCCAGCAGTTCGCAGGGGTCCTCTGGAAACACCATATATCTT. It codes for CASSSQGSSGNTIYL.

V gene TRBV2 combines with J gene TRBJ2-1; TRBD2 aligns across 9 bases. There are 14 residues in the CDR3. The germline V gene has CDR1 SNHLY and CDR2 FYNNEI. The J segment lost 2 bases and the V segment lost 7 bases, leaving 3 bases of the junction unmatched. This CDR3 is CASILAGPYNEQFF. The CDR3 region has the DNA TGTGCCAGCATTCTAGCGGGGCCCTACAATGAGCAGTTCTTC.

The chain employs TRBV28 and TRBJ2-7; 8 bases are a match to TRBD1. Per germline, CDR1 MDHEN and CDR2 SYDVKM. This CDR3 comprises 15 residues. Trimming at V came to 7 bases and at J to 3 bases, leaving 11 bases not matched to a gene. The CDR3 loop is CASTSHDRGGYEQYF. CDR3 sequence (DNA): TGTGCCAGCACCTCCCACGACAGGGGAGGCTACGAGCAGTACTTC.

With respect to this clone: Other nucleotide sequences in the sample specify the same CDR3. V and J are TRBV4-2 and TRBJ2-1; TRBD2 aligns across 9 bases. The CDR3 runs to 20 residues. Trimming removed 1 base from V and 0 bases from J; junction bases left unmatched: 13. CDR1 and CDR2 from the germline V gene are LGHNA and YNFKEQ. CDR3 nucleotides: TGTGCCAGCAGCCAAGGAGGTCTCGCGGGAGGGTCGAGCTCCTACAATGAGCAGTTCTTC. Protein sequence: CASSQGGLAGGSSSYNEQFF.

The chain has TRBV2 and TRBJ2-1, with 10 bases lining up with TRBD2. There are 14 residues in the CDR3. Per the germline V gene, CDR1 is SNHLY and CDR2 is FYNNEI. V lost 8 bases to trimming and J lost 7 bases; unmatched junction nucleotides: 8. The CDR3 protein is CASLWTSGMNEQFF. The CDR3, as DNA: TGTGCCAGCCTATGGACTAGCGGCATGAATGAGCAGTTCTTC.

The chain carries TRBV19 and TRBJ2-7; tentative D call: TRBD1 (6 bases). V was cut by 3 bases and J by 0 bases, with 12 bases left in between. CDR3 length: 15 residues. CDR1 LNHDA and CDR2 SQIVND come from the germline V gene (reference sequence). CDR3 nucleotide sequence: TGTGCCAGTAGTATGTTGGACAGCTACTCCTACGAGCAGTACTTC. It yields the protein CASSMLDSYSYEQYF.

This sequence joins TRBV7-9 and TRBJ1-2; D is unresolved. CDR3 length equals 12 residues. With 5 bases removed from V and 8 bases from J, the gap between germline ends came to 12 bases. Germline loops: CDR1 SEHNR, CDR2 FQNEAQ (reference sequence). The CDR3 loop is CASSQTFGGYTF. CDR3 DNA: TGTGCCAGCAGCCAGACATTTGGGGGCTACACCTTC.

V is TRBV7-6 and J is TRBJ2-7; 9 bases are a match to TRBD1. The CDR3 has 15 amino acids. Germline lookup yields CDR1 SGHVS and CDR2 FNYEAQ. Trimming removed 1 base from V and 2 bases from J; junction bases left unmatched: 3. CDR3 bases: TGTGCCAGCAGCTTAGGTGGGACAGGGACCTACGAGCAGTACTTC. It encodes CASSLGGTGTYEQYF.

V gene TRBV28 combines with J gene TRBJ2-7; the D gene is possibly TRBD2 (5 bases). The germline V gene has CDR1 MDHEN and CDR2 SYDVKM. V lost 5 bases and J 6 bases, leaving 14 bases between the germline ends. This CDR3 contains 13 residues. The CDR3 DNA sequence: TGTGCCAGCAGTGTTGAGGGAGCCCCCGAGCAGTACTTC. It codes for CASSVEGAPEQYF.

CDR3 nucleotides: TGCGCCAGCAGCCAACCGGGACAGAGTCGCTACAATGAGCAGTTCTTC. This sequence encodes CASSQPGQSRYNEQFF. This sequence joins TRBV4-1 and TRBJ2-1; 7 positions agree with TRBD1. J gave up 3 bases and V 2 bases, and 7 bases lay outside the gene matches. CDR1 is MGHRA and CDR2 is YSYEKL in the germline V gene. The CDR3 has 16 amino acids.

V gene TRBV6-1 combines with J gene TRBJ2-1; 8 nucleotides align to TRBD2. The CDR3 is made up of 13 amino acids. The V gene's germline CDR1 is MNHNS and CDR2 SASEGT. J was trimmed by 5 bases and V by 6 bases; bases with no gene match: 3. The CDR3 DNA sequence: TGTGCCAGCAGCAGACTAGCGAACAATGAGCAGTTCTTC. This encodes CASSRLANNEQFF.

The J gene is TRBJ1-3, the V gene TRBV19; TRBD1 agrees at 9 bases. CDR1 is LNHDA and CDR2 is SQIVND in the germline V gene (reference sequence). The CDR3 totals 15 residues. With V trimmed by 5 bases and J by 5 bases, 7 bases remained unmatched. The CDR3 is CASSAPTGGRNTIYF. In DNA form, the CDR3 reads TGTGCCAGTAGTGCCCCGACAGGGGGTCGAAACACCATATATTTT.

This chain uses TRBV15 with TRBJ2-6, with D perhaps matching TRBD2 (6 bases). The CDR3 totals 18 residues. CDR1 and CDR2 (germline): LNHNV, YYDKDF (reference sequence). V shed 0 bases and J shed 3 bases, with 15 bases lying between them. The CDR3 nucleotides read TGTGCCACCAGCAGAGAGCCTAGTGGGACTTTTGGGGCCAACGTCCTGACTTTC. Its translation: CATSREPSGTFGANVLTF.

The chain couples TRBV28 to TRBJ1-2, with D possibly matching TRBD1 (5 bases). The V gene lost 10 bases and the J gene lost 5 bases, with 14 bases spanning the gap. Germline loops: CDR1 MDHEN, CDR2 SYDVKM. The CDR3 length is 12 residues. CDR3 region: CATRVGTYGYTF. In DNA, the CDR3 is TGTGCCACCCGGGTCGGGACTTATGGCTACACCTTC.

This sequence joins TRBV11-3 and TRBJ2-1; possibly TRBD2 for D (5 bases). V shed 2 bases and J shed 9 bases, with 17 bases lying between them. CDR1 is SGHNT, CDR2 YENEEA, per germline. This CDR3 region has 15 residues. The CDR3 here is CASSLYRASAGEQFF. Here the CDR3 DNA reads TGTGCCAGCAGCTTATACCGGGCGAGTGCGGGTGAGCAGTTCTTC. The whole variable domain, remainder taken from reference TRBV11-3 and TRBJ2-1, is EAGVVQSPRYKIIEKKQPVAFWCNPISGHNTLYWYLQNLGQGPELLIRYENEEAVDDSQLPKDRFSAERLKGVDSTLKIQPAELGDSAVYLCASSLYRASAGEQFFGPGTRLTVL.

In DNA, the CDR3 is TGCGCCAGCAGCCCGACTAGCGGAGTGGGAGATACGCAGTATTTT. Amino acids: CASSPTSGVGDTQYF. V is TRBV5-1 and J is TRBJ2-3; 9 positions match TRBD2. Trimming cost V 4 bases and J 5 bases; bases outside gene matches: 8. Per the germline V gene, CDR1 is SGHRS and CDR2 is YFSETQ. The CDR3 is 15 residues long.

The J gene is TRBJ2-3, the V gene TRBV10-3; TRBD2 matches 8 bases. Germline assignment: CDR1 ENHRY and CDR2 SYGVKD. This CDR3 has 16 amino acids. Trimming removed 2 bases from V and 7 bases from J; junction bases left unmatched: 11. CDR3 loop: CAISERTSGEGNTQYF. The DNA of the CDR3 is TGTGCCATCAGTGAGCGAACTAGCGGCGAAGGGAATACGCAGTATTTT.

The chain uses TRBV6-6 and TRBJ1-2; D might be TRBD1 (5 bases). Germline V gene data show CDR1 as MNHNY and CDR2 as SVGAGI (reference sequence). V was cut by 5 bases and J by 4 bases, with 17 bases left in between. The CDR3 totals 15 residues. The CDR3 loop reads CASSPSEGVFYGYTF. In nucleotides, the CDR3 is TGTGCCAGCAGTCCGTCGGAAGGGGTCTTCTATGGCTACACCTTC.

This rearrangement joins TRBV28 to TRBJ1-3; D is unresolved. CDR3 length: 14 residues. The V and J ends lost 3 bases and 0 bases respectively, with 6 bases between them. Germline V lookup: CDR1 MDHEN, CDR2 SYDVKM. CDR3 sequence: CASSFAGSGNTIYF. The CDR3 nucleotides read TGTGCCAGCAGTTTCGCAGGCTCTGGAAACACCATATATTTT.

This sequence joins TRBV30 and TRBJ2-5; perhaps TRBD2 as D (5 bases). The tail of the sequence fits TRBJ2-7 better, so the J call may be wrong. CDR1 and CDR2 from the germline V gene are GTSNPN and SVGIG (reference sequence). This CDR3 has 14 amino acids. CDR3 nucleotide sequence: TGTGCCTGGAGATTGTCGGGAAACAGCTACGAGCAGTACTTC. It codes for CAWRLSGNSYEQYF.